The T cell receptor beta chain under discussion was sequenced for a study of shared clonotypes between healthy human individuals (dated by TCRdb to about 2020). Notes on the research overall: A couple of women and three men aged 18 to 49 years were included in the cohort. Per donor, three plates each were used for CD4 naive and CD4 memory, two for CD8 naive, and one for CD8 memory. To estimate repertoire size and how much clonotypes are shared between individuals, the study performed deep sequencing of blood TCR repertoires from a few healthy adults. To increase sequencing depth and limit assay-specific biases, different laboratories used diverse techniques to prepare libraries and sequence TCR repertoires. Each donor's leukapheresis produced roughly between roughly 0.85 and 10 billion PBMCs.

Findings and caveats that apply to the study as a whole: Pairwise subsampling led to the expectation that sequencing depth would affect the degree of clonotype sharing among donors. Because the study included only a small number of donors, the genetic and exposure-history diversity represented was limited. Only blood was sampled, and tissue TCR repertoires likely differ from those in blood. Sharing across a few donors was observed for about 5% of naive CD4, less than 4% of naive CD8, roughly 2.3% of memory CD4, and around 0.4% of memory CD8 clonotypes. Higher generation probabilities were observed for clonotypes shared by all four sorted-subset donors than for non-shared clonotypes. Incomplete sequencing was indicated by rarefaction of sorted-subset datasets, despite the large sequencing depth. Larger estimated clonotype richness was generally found for naive subsets than for memory subsets.

Using the deep immunoSEQ assay, multiplex PCR amplified TCR CDR3 regions from genomic DNA. Extracted genomic DNA from each cell subset was distributed evenly across all wells of several immunoSEQ 96-well plates, and each plate was treated as a replicate. Each replicate PCR for sorted subsets received about 0.2 ug genomic DNA, equal to some 32,000 T cell genomes. The purified libraries were quantified using a Qubit 3.0 fluorometer, sized with a Bioanalyzer 2100, and then quantified again using the KAPA Library Quantification kit. Every immunoSEQ 96-well plate was sequenced on a separate single-read 150-cycle Illumina NextSeq 550 flow cell. The original pipeline was this. Because the immunoSEQ output included only junctional sequences and no quality scores, the filtering could not be the same as the filtering used for full-length reads. Sequences were annotated with PyIR, a Python wrapper for IgBLAST v1.9, and V/J genes and CDR3 were assigned using IMGT germline references. Reads were filtered out if the reads had weak V/J assignments (E-value above 1e-6), no CDR3, stop codons, out-of-frame junctions, or ambiguous translated residues. V3J clonotypes were defined by identical inferred V gene, J gene, and CDR3 amino acid sequence. The percentage overlap between two repertoires was calculated by dividing the number of shared unique clonotypes by the size of the smaller repertoire. Repertoire richness was assessed with RTK rarefaction, the Chao1 estimator, and Recon v2.1 estimates of unobserved clonotypes. For all TCRbeta clonotypes obtained by the gDNA method from a handful of donors, generation probabilities were computed with OLGA. Drawn from immuneACCESS, this table holds only the in-frame rearrangements with V and J called that TCRdb kept. Clones are partly lost; checked studies trace under half to an unresolved V gene and leave the rest unexplained. That table furnishes V, J and clone size, whereas the DNA furnished D and trimming. The sample has about 2 million clones on record, around 95% of them singletons. The ten top clones hold more than 0.1% of the sample.

Donors were healthy HIV-negative adults with no recently reported acute infections or vaccinations. Every donor was a Caucasian adult living in Nashville, Tennessee, USA. CD4+ T cells were enriched by magnetic negative selection; naive cells were then positively selected on CD45RA, and the negative fraction formed the memory subset. Blood was obtained by leukapheresis, after which PBMCs were separated by Ficoll-Histopaque density gradient centrifugation and cryopreserved in liquid nitrogen vapor phase. Purity and quantity of every magnetically sorted T cell population were checked by analytical flow cytometry. Each sorted fraction had its genomic DNA isolated and then quantified by UV absorbance on a Nanodrop 2000c. As for this clone: Its antigen is not yet known. Base-call qualities are not available, and no considerably larger clone is one nucleotide away.

Cut back by 5 bases and 2 bases, the V and J ends lie 15 bases apart. Including cysteine and phenylalanine, the CDR3 has 15 amino acids. The kept DNA is CDR3 alone, 45 bases in frame from the first base. From a lookup of the germline V gene, CDR1 and CDR2 are SGHAT and FQNNGV. The receptor was derived from a man between 18 and 29 years old in good health. The sample was naive CD4+ T cells sorted from blood. This specimen's cell subset or site label, interpreted: CD45RA+ positively selected. The chain employs TRBV11-2 and TRBJ2-5; perhaps TRBD1 is the D gene, with 6 bases matching. The CDR3 reads as follows: CASSPGTLGQETQYF. The bases are TGTGCCAGCAGCCCCGGGACACTTGGACAAGAGACCCAGTACTTC.